This passage covers 5 T cell receptor beta chains from one sample sequenced in a study of regulatory and conventional T cells in breast cancer. TCRdb called the PCR reads again in MiXCR, with one record for every CDR3 protein. The top ten hold almost 4.5% of the sample, which has some 1,300 distinct CDR3 sequences, approximately 80% seen once. The sequencing sample was made of regulatory T cells from blood. The receptors stem from a male donor in good health.

This clonotype came up a few times. The chain links TRBV7-3 to TRBJ1-6; D is undetermined. Trimming cost V 3 bases and J 8 bases, with 8 bases left between them. This CDR3 has 13 amino acids. The germline V gene encodes CDR1 SGHTA and CDR2 FQGTGA. The CDR3 sequence: CASSFMRDSPLHF. DNA for the CDR3: TGTGCCAGCAGCTTCATGCGGGATTCACCCCTCCACTTT.

About this clonotype itself: A read error may account for a junction end that differs from germline. CDR3 amino acids: CASSSSTWRESF. In DNA form, the CDR3 reads TGTGCCAGCAGTTCCTCCACATGGAGGGAGAGCTTC. This chain joins TRBV28 and TRBJ2-5, with D maybe TRBD2 (6 bases). Germline CDR1 and CDR2: MDHEN and SYDVKM. The CDR3 consists of 12 residues.

V usage is TRBV19 and J usage is TRBJ2-7, with no clear D. V gave up 1 base and J gave up 0 bases, with 13 bases separating them. CDR3 size: 16 residues. Germline V gene lookup returns CDR1 LNHDA and CDR2 SQIVND (reference sequence). The DNA of the CDR3 is TGTGCCAGTAGTATAGCCGCCGGCAGGAGCTCCTACGAGCAGTACTTC. It specifies CASSIAAGRSSYEQYF.

In this sample, this clonotype turned up a few times. CDR3 DNA: TGCGCCAGCAGCCGAGGGGGCGCGAGTCAGACTAACACTGAAGCTTTCTTT. This sequence encodes CASSRGGASQTNTEAFF. The J gene is TRBJ1-1, the V gene TRBV4-1, with TRBD1 matching over 7 bases. CDR3 length: 17 amino acids. Germline assignment: CDR1 MGHRA and CDR2 YSYEKL. V lost 4 bases to trimming and J lost 2 bases; unmatched junction nucleotides: 13.

The chain is built from TRBV6-6 and TRBJ2-5; the match to TRBD1 covers 11 bases. CDR1 MNHNY and CDR2 SVGAGI come from the germline V gene (reference sequence). V lost 4 bases and J lost 5; bases outside the gene matches: 6. This CDR3 has 15 residues. This CDR3 is CASSSEDRGRETQYF. DNA for the CDR3: TGTGCCAGCAGTTCCGAGGACAGGGGGCGCGAGACCCAGTACTTC.